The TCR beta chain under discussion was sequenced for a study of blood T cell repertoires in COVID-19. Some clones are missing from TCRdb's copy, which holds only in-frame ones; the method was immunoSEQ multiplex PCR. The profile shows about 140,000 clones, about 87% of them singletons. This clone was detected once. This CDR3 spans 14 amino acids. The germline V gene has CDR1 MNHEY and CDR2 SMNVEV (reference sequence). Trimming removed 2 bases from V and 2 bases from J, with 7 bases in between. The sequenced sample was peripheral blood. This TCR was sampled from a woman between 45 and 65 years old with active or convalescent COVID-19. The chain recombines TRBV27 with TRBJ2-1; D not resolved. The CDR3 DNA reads TGTGCCAGCAGTTTAGCAGATCCCTACAATGAGCAGTTCTTC. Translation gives CASSLADPYNEQFF.